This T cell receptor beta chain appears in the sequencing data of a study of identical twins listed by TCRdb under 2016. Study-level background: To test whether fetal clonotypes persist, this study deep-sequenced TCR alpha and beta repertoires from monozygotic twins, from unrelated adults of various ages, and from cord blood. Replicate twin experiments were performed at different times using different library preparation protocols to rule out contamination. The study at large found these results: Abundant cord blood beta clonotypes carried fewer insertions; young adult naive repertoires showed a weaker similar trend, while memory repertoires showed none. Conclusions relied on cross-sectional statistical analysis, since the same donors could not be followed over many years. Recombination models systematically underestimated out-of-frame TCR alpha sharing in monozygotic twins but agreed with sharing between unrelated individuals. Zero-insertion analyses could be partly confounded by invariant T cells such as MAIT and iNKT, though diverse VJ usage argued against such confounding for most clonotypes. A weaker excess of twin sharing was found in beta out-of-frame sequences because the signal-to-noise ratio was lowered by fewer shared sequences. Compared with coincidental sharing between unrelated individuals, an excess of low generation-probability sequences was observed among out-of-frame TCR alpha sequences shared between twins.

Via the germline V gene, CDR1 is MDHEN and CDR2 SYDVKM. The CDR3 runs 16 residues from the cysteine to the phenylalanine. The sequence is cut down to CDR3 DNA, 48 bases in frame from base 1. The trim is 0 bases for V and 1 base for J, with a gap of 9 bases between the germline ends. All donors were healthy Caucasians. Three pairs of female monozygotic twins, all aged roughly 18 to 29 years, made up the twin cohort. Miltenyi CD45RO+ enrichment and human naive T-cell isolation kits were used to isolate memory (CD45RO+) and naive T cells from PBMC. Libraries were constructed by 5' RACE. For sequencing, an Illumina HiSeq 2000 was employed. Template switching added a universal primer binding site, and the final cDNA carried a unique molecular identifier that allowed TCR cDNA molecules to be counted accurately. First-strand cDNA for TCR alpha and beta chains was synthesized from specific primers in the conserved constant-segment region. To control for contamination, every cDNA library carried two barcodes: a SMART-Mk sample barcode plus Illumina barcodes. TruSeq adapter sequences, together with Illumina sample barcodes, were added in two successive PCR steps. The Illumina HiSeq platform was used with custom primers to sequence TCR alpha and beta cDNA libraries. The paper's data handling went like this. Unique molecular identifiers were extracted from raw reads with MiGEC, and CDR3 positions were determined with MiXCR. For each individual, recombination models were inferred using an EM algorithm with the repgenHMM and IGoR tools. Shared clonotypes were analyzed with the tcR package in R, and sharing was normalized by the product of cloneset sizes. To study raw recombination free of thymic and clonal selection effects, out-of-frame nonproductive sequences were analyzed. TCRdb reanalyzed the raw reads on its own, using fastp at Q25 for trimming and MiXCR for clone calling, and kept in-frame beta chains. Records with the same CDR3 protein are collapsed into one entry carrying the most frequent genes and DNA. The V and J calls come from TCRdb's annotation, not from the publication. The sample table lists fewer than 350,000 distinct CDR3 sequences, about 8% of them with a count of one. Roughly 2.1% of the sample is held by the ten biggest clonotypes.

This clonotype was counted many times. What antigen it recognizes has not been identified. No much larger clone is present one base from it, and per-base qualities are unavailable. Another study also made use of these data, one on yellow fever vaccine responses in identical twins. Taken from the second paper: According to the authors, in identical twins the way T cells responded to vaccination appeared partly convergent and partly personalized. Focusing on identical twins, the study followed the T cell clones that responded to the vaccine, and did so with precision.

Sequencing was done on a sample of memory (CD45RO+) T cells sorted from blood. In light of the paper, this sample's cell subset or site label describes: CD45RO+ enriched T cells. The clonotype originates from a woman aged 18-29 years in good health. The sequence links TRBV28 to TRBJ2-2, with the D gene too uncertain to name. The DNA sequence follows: TGTGCCAGCAGTTTATGGGGTTCGGAGAACACCGGGGAGCTGTTTTTT. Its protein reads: CASSLWGSENTGELFF.